One sample yielded the 13 T cell receptor beta chains listed below, sequenced in a study of shared clonotypes between healthy human individuals. The repertoire was sequenced with immunoSEQ multiplex PCR; TCRdb's copy has only in-frame clones and lacks some. The sample holds fewer than 650,000 clones, about 80% seen once. Sequenced: PBMCs. Receptors originate from a woman in her thirties or forties in good health. Some clones in this sample may be carry-over from other donors' samples.

With respect to this clone: This likely traces to a read error, being one base from a far larger clone. CDR3 bases: TGCAGCGTTGTATACGGGGGGACAGGGATCTACGGGCAGTACTTC. The encoded protein is CSVVYGGTGIYGQYF. The chain carries TRBV29-1 and TRBJ2-7; 9 bases line up with TRBD1. CDR3 length: 15 amino acids. Per germline, CDR1 SQVTM and CDR2 ANQGSEA.

The chain employs TRBV6-1 and TRBJ1-6; the match to TRBD1 covers 8 bases. Germline trimming cut 1 base from V and 7 bases from J; bases unmatched to any gene: 3. Germline CDR1 MNHNS, CDR2 SASEGT. The CDR3 extends over 15 amino acids. CDR3 loop: CASSEVRTGNSPLHF. The CDR3 DNA reads as TGTGCCAGCAGTGAAGTCCGGACAGGGAATTCACCCCTCCACTTT.

This chain links TRBV27 with TRBJ2-5; D might be TRBD2 (7 bases). CDR1 MNHEY and CDR2 SMNVEV come from the germline V gene (reference sequence). CDR3 length: 15 residues. Trimming cost V 3 bases and J 1 base, with 12 bases left between them. The CDR3 loop is CASSLGRGFQETQYF. In DNA, the CDR3 is TGTGCCAGCAGTTTGGGGAGGGGGTTCCAAGAGACCCAGTACTTC.

The gene calls are TRBV19 and TRBJ1-1; D call uncertain. Germline CDR1 and CDR2: LNHDA and SQIVND (reference sequence). CDR3 length: 15 residues. V shed 1 base and J shed 4 bases, with 13 bases lying between them. CDR3 sequence (DNA): TGTGCCAGTAGTATAGTTGGCCCGTTGGCCACTGAAGCTTTCTTT. Encoded protein: CASSIVGPLATEAFF.

This chain connects TRBV29-1 to TRBJ2-7, with 7 bases aligning to TRBD2. The length of the CDR3 is 13 residues. CDR1 SQVTM and CDR2 ANQGSEA come from the germline V gene. Trimming cost V 4 bases and J 2 bases; bases outside gene matches: 5. The CDR3, as DNA: TGCAGCGTTGTTGCTAGCGGAACCTACGAGCAGTACTTC. Translation: CSVVASGTYEQYF.

This chain links TRBV28 with TRBJ1-1; no definite D call. This CDR3 is 14 amino acids long. Trimming removed 3 bases at V and 1 base at J, with 9 bases between. The germline V gene has CDR1 MDHEN and CDR2 SYDVKM. In DNA, the CDR3 is TGTGCCAGCAGTTTTATGGTAGGGAACACTGAAGCTTTCTTT. Encoded protein: CASSFMVGNTEAFF.

The J gene is TRBJ1-5, the V gene TRBV27; weak D call: TRBD1 (6 bases). Germline-derived CDR1 and CDR2 are MNHEY and SMNVEV (reference sequence). V lost 3 bases to trimming and J lost 0 bases, with 15 bases between them. CDR3 size: 17 residues. Here the CDR3 reads CASSLIGTPSSNQPQHF. Here the CDR3 DNA reads TGTGCCAGCAGTTTGATTGGGACACCGTCTAGCAATCAGCCCCAGCATTTT.

The rearrangement joins TRBV29-1 to TRBJ2-3, with D maybe TRBD2 (5 bases). The germline V gene has CDR1 SQVTM and CDR2 ANQGSEA. The CDR3 runs 11 residues. V lost 4 bases and J 6 bases, leaving 8 bases between the germline ends. This CDR3 is CSVGEWDTQYF. The DNA for the CDR3 is TGCAGCGTTGGGGAGTGGGATACGCAGTATTTT.

A remark on this clone: A much larger clone sits a single nucleotide away, making a read error possible. The V gene is TRBV7-2, the J gene TRBJ1-5; D remains unclear. Germline CDR1 and CDR2: SGHTA and FQGNSA. V dropped 1 base and J dropped 0 bases, with 4 bases sitting between them. The CDR3 has 14 amino acids. CDR3 region: CASSLGVSNQPQHF. The CDR3, as DNA: TGTGCCAGCAGCTTAGGGGTTAGCAATCAGCCCCAGCATTTT.

Remarks on this clone: A read error may produce the germline difference seen at one junction end. The chain joins TRBV30 to TRBJ2-1, with 12 bases that match TRBD2. Looked up from germline, CDR1 is GTSNPN and CDR2 is SVGIG (reference sequence). The length of the CDR3 is 13 residues. The CDR3 coding sequence is TGTGCCCGGAGGGGACTAGCGGGTAATGAGCAGTTCTTC. Translated, it gives CARRGLAGNEQFF.

The rearrangement uses TRBV2 and TRBJ2-1; 9 bases match TRBD2. The V gene end was trimmed by 8 bases and the J gene end by 7 bases; junction bases not matched to a gene: 3. This CDR3 is built from 12 residues. Germline loops: CDR1 SNHLY, CDR2 FYNNEI. CDR3 in DNA: TGTGCCAGCGGACTAGCGAGGAATGAGCAGTTCTTC. The encoded protein is CASGLARNEQFF.

A single count supports this clone. The V and J genes are TRBV7-2 and TRBJ2-5, with TRBD1 matching 9 bases. Germline CDR1 is SGHTA and CDR2 is FQGNSA. With V trimmed by 3 bases and J by 5 bases, 10 bases remained unmatched. There are 16 residues in the CDR3. CDR3 in DNA: TGTGCCAGCAGCTTTGTACAGGGGGCTGGTGGTGAGACCCAGTACTTC. It specifies CASSFVQGAGGETQYF.

This clone occurred once. Written as DNA, the CDR3 is TGTGCCAGTAGCCAACGCCGGGACTACGTTTGGGACGAGCAGTACTTC. It yields the protein CASSQRRDYVWDEQYF. The J gene is TRBJ2-7, the V gene TRBV19; 7 bases align to TRBD2. The CDR3 extends over 16 amino acids. Trimming cost V 6 bases and J 5 bases; bases outside gene matches: 16. Germline V lookup: CDR1 LNHDA, CDR2 SQIVND (reference sequence).